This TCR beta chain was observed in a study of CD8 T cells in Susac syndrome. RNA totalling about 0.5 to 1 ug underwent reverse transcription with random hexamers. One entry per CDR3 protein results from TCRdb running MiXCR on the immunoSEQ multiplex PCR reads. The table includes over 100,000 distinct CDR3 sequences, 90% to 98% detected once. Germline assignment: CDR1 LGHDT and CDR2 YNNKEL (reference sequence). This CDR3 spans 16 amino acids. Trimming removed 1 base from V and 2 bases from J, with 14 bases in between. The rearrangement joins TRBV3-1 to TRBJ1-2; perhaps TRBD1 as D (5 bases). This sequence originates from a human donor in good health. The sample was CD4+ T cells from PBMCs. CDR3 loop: CASSQVLEGPNYGYTF. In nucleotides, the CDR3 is TGTGCCAGCAGCCAAGTTCTCGAGGGACCGAACTATGGCTACACCTTC.